This T cell receptor beta chain originates from a study of blood T cell repertoires in COVID-19. On the study more broadly: Italy, Spain and the United States were the sources of the convalescent and acute COVID-19 samples.

Germline trimming cut 6 bases from V and 6 bases from J; bases unmatched to any gene: 7. Per germline, CDR1 SEHNR and CDR2 FQNEAQ (reference sequence). This CDR3 contains 15 residues. How the authors handled the data: Reference gene primer amplification gave estimated nucleated cell counts. Sequencing used immunoSEQ multiplex PCR; TCRdb keeps in-frame clones, though not all of them. V and J calls and clone size are as listed in that table; D and trimming were resolved from the DNA. This sample carries about 200,000 clones, about four fifths of them seen once, and the ten largest clones take about 2.5%.

This chain joins TRBV7-9 and TRBJ1-4; 10 bases align to TRBD1. Sequenced input: peripheral blood. The origin of this receptor is a woman in her thirties or forties with active or convalescent COVID-19. The DNA for the CDR3 is TGTGCCAGCAGACCCCGACAGGGGGCCCATGAAAAACTGTTTTTT. Translation: CASRPRQGAHEKLFF.